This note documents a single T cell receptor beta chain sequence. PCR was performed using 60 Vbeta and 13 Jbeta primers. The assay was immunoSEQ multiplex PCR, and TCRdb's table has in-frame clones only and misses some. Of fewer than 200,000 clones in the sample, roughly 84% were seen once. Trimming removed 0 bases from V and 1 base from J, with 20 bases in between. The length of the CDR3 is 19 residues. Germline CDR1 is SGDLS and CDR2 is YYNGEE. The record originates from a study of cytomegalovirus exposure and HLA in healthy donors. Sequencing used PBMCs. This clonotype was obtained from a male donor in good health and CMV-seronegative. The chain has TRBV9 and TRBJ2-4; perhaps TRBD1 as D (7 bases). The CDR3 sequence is CASSVGDPRGVLAKNIQYF. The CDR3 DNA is TGTGCCAGCAGCGTAGGAGACCCCAGGGGGGTTTTGGCCAAAAACATTCAGTACTTC.